The rows below give T cell receptor beta chains drawn from one sample of a study of monozygotic twins with inflammatory bowel disease. From the 5' RACE reads, TCRdb lists one entry per CDR3 protein and no DNA. Recorded for this sample: fewer than 200,000 distinct CDR3 sequences. The sequenced material came from blood. The source is a human donor with ulcerative colitis or Crohn's disease, or a healthy co-twin of an affected twin (not recorded which). Each CDR3 is given with its conserved first and last residue.

v_gene: TRBV5-4; j_gene: TRBJ2-1; CDR3aa: CASSERDLRDNEQFF
v_gene: TRBV4-1; j_gene: TRBJ1-2; CDR3aa: CASSKPGQGPGYTF
v_gene: TRBV5-1; j_gene: TRBJ2-1; CDR3aa: CASSLDVWGNEQFF
v_gene: TRBV5-1; j_gene: TRBJ2-2; CDR3aa: CASSFLSGTGDTGELFF
v_gene: TRBV5-1; j_gene: TRBJ2-5; CDR3aa: CASSLGDSSGGETQYF
v_gene: TRBV6-2/TRBV6-3; j_gene: TRBJ2-5; CDR3aa: CASSYPQETQYF
v_gene: TRBV7-2; j_gene: TRBJ2-3; CDR3aa: CASSLDPQDTQYF
v_gene: TRBV11-2; j_gene: TRBJ1-2; CDR3aa: CASSPTGHLYGYTF
v_gene: TRBV6-8; j_gene: TRBJ1-3; CDR3aa: CARTPDRGTGESGNTIYF
v_gene: TRBV7-9; j_gene: TRBJ2-2; CDR3aa: CASSLPGRDNTGELFF
v_gene: TRBV5-6; j_gene: TRBJ2-3; CDR3aa: CASSPALAGVTDTQYF
v_gene: TRBV3-1; j_gene: TRBJ2-2; CDR3aa: CASSQAAASGELFF
v_gene: TRBV2; j_gene: TRBJ2-3; CDR3aa: CASQLTDTQYF
v_gene: TRBV10-3; j_gene: TRBJ2-6; CDR3aa: CAISRGSGANVLTF
v_gene: TRBV12-3/TRBV12-4; j_gene: TRBJ2-2; CDR3aa: CASSEGFYTGELFF
v_gene: TRBV7-9; j_gene: TRBJ2-1; CDR3aa: CASSKGQGVSNEQFF
v_gene: TRBV20-1; j_gene: TRBJ2-3; CDR3aa: CSASTSADTQYF
v_gene: TRBV20-1; j_gene: TRBJ2-7; CDR3aa: CSARGESGRADEQYF
v_gene: TRBV11-3; j_gene: TRBJ2-1; CDR3aa: CATGTGENEQFF
v_gene: TRBV7-9; j_gene: TRBJ2-5; CDR3aa: CASSLGLAGAETQYF
v_gene: TRBV29-1; j_gene: TRBJ2-7; CDR3aa: CSVQDSGYEQYF
v_gene: TRBV11-3; j_gene: TRBJ2-3; CDR3aa: CASSPWGSMSGRVDTQYF
v_gene: TRBV20-1; j_gene: TRBJ2-7; CDR3aa: CSAREVAGDYEQYF
v_gene: TRBV2; j_gene: TRBJ2-1; CDR3aa: CASSYPEQANEQFF
v_gene: TRBV6-1; j_gene: TRBJ2-3; CDR3aa: CASSPFWGTDTQYF
v_gene: TRBV11-3; j_gene: TRBJ2-3; CDR3aa: CASTQIAESDTQYF
v_gene: TRBV20-1; j_gene: TRBJ2-2; CDR3aa: CSATDRVNTGELFF
v_gene: TRBV5-4; j_gene: TRBJ2-2; CDR3aa: CASRGQNTGELFF
v_gene: TRBV7-2; j_gene: TRBJ2-3; CDR3aa: CASSLGVDTQYF
v_gene: TRBV7-2; j_gene: TRBJ1-1; CDR3aa: CASSLERNTEAFF
v_gene: TRBV20-1; j_gene: TRBJ1-1; CDR3aa: CSAQGQVETEAFF
v_gene: TRBV28; j_gene: TRBJ2-5; CDR3aa: CASSLEETQETQYF
v_gene: TRBV12-3/TRBV12-4; j_gene: TRBJ2-1; CDR3aa: CASSTDTGDEQFF
v_gene: TRBV20-1; j_gene: TRBJ1-1; CDR3aa: CSAKSEDRGVTFF
v_gene: TRBV18; j_gene: TRBJ1-2; CDR3aa: CASSPPPGEGGYGYTF
v_gene: TRBV18; j_gene: TRBJ2-1; CDR3aa: CASSPAGFSYNEQFF
v_gene: TRBV7-9; j_gene: TRBJ1-1; CDR3aa: CASSLGGDMTTAFF
v_gene: TRBV7-2; j_gene: TRBJ1-6; CDR3aa: CASSLGGSDGPLHF
v_gene: TRBV12-3/TRBV12-4; j_gene: TRBJ2-1; CDR3aa: CASTPLAEKYNEQFF
v_gene: TRBV12-3/TRBV12-4; j_gene: TRBJ1-1; CDR3aa: CASSQTGGLTEAFF
v_gene: TRBV29-1; j_gene: TRBJ2-7; CDR3aa: CSVEDPVIYEQYF
v_gene: TRBV20-1; j_gene: TRBJ2-1; CDR3aa: CSAVQVGSTMQFF
v_gene: TRBV19; j_gene: TRBJ2-7; CDR3aa: CASSIKGSHSYEQYF
v_gene: TRBV28; j_gene: TRBJ2-1; CDR3aa: CASSHYRGNEQFF
v_gene: TRBV20-1; j_gene: TRBJ1-1; CDR3aa: CSAGRTWVNTEAFF